This T cell receptor (beta chain) originates from a study of blood T cell repertoires in COVID-19. Study-wide background: Samples representing acute and convalescent COVID-19 were sourced from the United States, Italy and Spain. Sample material is recorded as cDNA or gDNA derived from T cells, B-cell-depleted T cells, or PBMCs.

V gave up 6 bases and J gave up 3 bases; unmatched junction bases: 7. The CDR3 has 15 amino acids. From germline, CDR1 is MNHEY and CDR2 SVGAGI. In the source study's methods: Cell counts per sample came from amplifying reference gene primers. TCRdb's table, derived via immunoSEQ multiplex PCR, lists solely in-frame clones and lacks some. V and J calls and clone size are given by that table; D and trimming were obtained from the DNA. The sample records roughly 180,000 clones, roughly 86% being singletons. This chain uses TRBV6-5 with TRBJ2-7; the match to TRBD1 covers 11 bases. This TCR was recovered from a man between 18 and 35 years old with acute or convalescent COVID-19. Material: peripheral blood. CDR3 sequence: CASREDRGLGYEQYV. The CDR3 bases are TGTGCCAGCAGGGAGGACAGGGGGCTGGGCTACGAGCAGTACGTC.